Following are 20 T cell receptor beta chains from one sample sequenced in a study of identical twins. TCRdb itself ran the 5' RACE reads through MiXCR, one entry per CDR3 protein. The table records 700,000 or so distinct CDR3 sequences, around 20% of them present only once. The sample also formed part of further work on T cells expressing NK-cell markers.

The sample taken for sequencing was PBMCs. The source is a woman under 30 in good health.

The CDR3 region is CAISETGGDNEQFF. CDR3 sequence (DNA): TGTGCCATCAGTGAAACAGGTGGCGACAATGAGCAGTTCTTC. This rearrangement joins TRBV10-3 to TRBJ2-1; TRBD1 might be the D (5 bases). Germline CDR1 reads ENHRY; CDR2 reads SYGVKD. This CDR3 spans 14 amino acids. V lost 3 bases and J lost 5, with 11 bases in between.

V is TRBV7-9 and J is TRBJ2-7; D uncertain. Deletions cut 0 bases from V and 4 bases from J, with 10 bases between. The CDR3 contains 14 residues. Germline V gene sequence: CDR1 SEHNR, CDR2 FQNEAQ (reference sequence). The CDR3 coding sequence is TGTGCCAGCAGCTTAGCTCCGGCCTTTTACGAGCAGTACTTC. Residues: CASSLAPAFYEQYF.

The chain employs TRBV7-8 and TRBJ2-3; 10 bases are shared with TRBD1. Trimming at V came to 5 bases and at J to 4 bases, leaving 6 bases not matched to a gene. Germline CDR1 and CDR2: SGHVS and FQNEAQ. The CDR3 runs to 15 residues. The CDR3 loop is CASSPGTGVPDTQYF. The CDR3 nucleotides are TGTGCCAGCAGCCCCGGGACAGGGGTGCCAGATACGCAGTATTTT.

CDR3 amino acids: CASSVATSWGQETQYF. The CDR3, as DNA: TGTGCCAGCAGCGTAGCTACTAGCTGGGGGCAAGAGACCCAGTACTTC. The genes are TRBV9 and TRBJ2-5, with TRBD2 as a possible D gene (6 bases). V lost 0 bases and J lost 2, with 14 bases in between. Germline assignment: CDR1 SGDLS and CDR2 YYNGEE. This CDR3 has 16 residues.

This clonotype has a handful of counts. V is TRBV12-3 or TRBV12-4 and J is TRBJ1-2; a weak D match, TRBD1 (6 bases). The CDR3 is 11 amino acids. Trimming pared 6 bases from V and 8 bases from J, leaving 10 bases between. The CDR3 reads CASRDSGGYTF. DNA for the CDR3: TGTGCCAGCAGGGACAGTGGGGGCTACACCTTC.

This clonotype was observed a handful of times. The V and J genes are TRBV7-9 and TRBJ2-1, with 9 bases that match TRBD1. Trimming took 5 bases from V and 10 from J; bases not matched to a gene: 9. There are 14 residues in the CDR3. Germline lookup yields CDR1 SEHNR and CDR2 FQNEAQ (reference sequence). In DNA form, the CDR3 reads TGTGCCAGCAGCCCTAGGGACAGGGTTGGAGAGCAGTTCTTC. Translated: CASSPRDRVGEQFF. The full variable domain, in which reference TRBV7-9 and TRBJ2-1 provide the parts outside the CDR3, is DTGVSQNPRHKITKRGQNVTFRCDPISEHNRLYWYRQTLGQGPEFLTYFQNEAQLEKSRLLSDRFSAERPKGSFSTLEIQRTEQGDSAMYLCASSPRDRVGEQFFGPGTRLTVL.

This clonotype was recorded many times. This chain uses TRBV5-1 with TRBJ2-2; TRBD1 matches at 10 bases. The CDR3 has 17 amino acids. CDR1 is SGHRS and CDR2 is YFSETQ in the germline V gene. Losses at the gene ends were 4 bases for V and 4 bases for J; bases not matched to a gene: 10. CDR3 amino acids: CASSPERDRGITGELFF. CDR3 nucleotides: TGCGCCAGCAGCCCGGAAAGGGACAGGGGAATCACCGGGGAGCTGTTTTTT.

This clonotype came up a few times. This chain uses TRBV5-1 with TRBJ2-3; 7 nucleotides agree with TRBD2. This CDR3 spans 15 amino acids. Looked up from germline, CDR1 is SGHRS and CDR2 is YFSETQ. The J segment lost 1 base and the V segment lost 5 bases, leaving 7 bases of the junction unmatched. This CDR3 reads CASSQASGGTDTQYF. CDR3 bases: TGCGCCAGCAGTCAAGCCAGCGGGGGCACAGATACGCAGTATTTT.

In its sample, this clonotype was seen a few times. The chain is built from TRBV5-1 and TRBJ2-1; 9 bases are a match to TRBD1. This CDR3 spans 17 amino acids. Per germline, CDR1 SGHRS and CDR2 YFSETQ. After removal of 4 bases from V and 0 bases from J, the junction contained 8 bases not matched to a gene. CDR3 DNA: TGCGCCAGCAGCGTACAGGGGGCGGGAAGCTCCTACAATGAGCAGTTCTTC. It specifies CASSVQGAGSSYNEQFF.

This clonotype appeared many times. The chain has TRBV6-2 or TRBV6-3 and TRBJ2-7; the D is unclear. CDR1 MNHEY and CDR2 SVGEGT come from the germline V gene. The CDR3 spans 13 residues. Deletions cut 6 bases from V and 0 bases from J, with 9 bases between. The CDR3 loop is CASSIVNSYEQYF. Here the CDR3 DNA reads TGTGCCAGCAGCATTGTCAACTCCTACGAGCAGTACTTC.

This clonotype has more than one count but fewer than ten. V gene TRBV7-2 combines with J gene TRBJ2-3; 8 bases align to TRBD2. The CDR3 has 15 residues. V lost 3 bases and J lost 4; bases outside the gene matches: 6. Germline assignment: CDR1 SGHTA and CDR2 FQGNSA. The CDR3 DNA reads as TGTGCCAGCAGCTTCTACGGGAGGGCCCCAGATACGCAGTATTTT. This sequence encodes CASSFYGRAPDTQYF.

The rearrangement joins TRBV12-3 or TRBV12-4 to TRBJ1-2; D possibly corresponds to TRBD1 (6 bases). This CDR3 contains 16 residues. Trimming removed 5 bases at V and 4 bases at J, with 20 bases between. The CDR3 nucleotides read TGTGCCAGCAGTCCCCTCGACGCAGGGGAAGGCTATGGCTACACCTTC. Its translation: CASSPLDAGEGYGYTF.

This clonotype occurred a few times. V is TRBV29-1 and J is TRBJ2-1, with D possibly being TRBD1 (5 bases). The CDR3 contains 14 residues. Germline CDR1 reads SQVTM; CDR2 reads ANQGSEA. The V and J ends lost 4 bases and 4 bases respectively, with 14 bases between them. For the CDR3, the DNA is TGCAGCGTTGTGAGCCAGGGTGCATACAATGAGCAGTTCTTC. Translation: CSVVSQGAYNEQFF.

The V call is TRBV7-2, the J call TRBJ2-7; 7 positions agree with TRBD2. The V gene end was trimmed by 5 bases and the J gene end by 0 bases; junction bases not matched to a gene: 7. Germline V gives CDR1 SGHTA, CDR2 FQGNSA. This CDR3 comprises 15 residues. The CDR3 reads CASSPQLAPSYEQYF. CDR3 DNA: TGTGCCAGCAGCCCCCAACTAGCGCCCTCCTACGAGCAGTACTTC.

This clonotype was counted at least ten times. The chain combines TRBV2 with TRBJ1-1; 7 nucleotides line up with TRBD1. CDR3 size: 15 residues. CDR1 is SNHLY and CDR2 is FYNNEI in the germline V gene. V lost 6 bases to trimming and J lost 0 bases; unmatched junction nucleotides: 7. The CDR3: CASRTPGTVNTEAFF. CDR3 DNA: TGTGCCAGCAGAACTCCCGGGACAGTGAACACTGAAGCTTTCTTT.

The chain couples TRBV4-3 to TRBJ2-1; the match to TRBD2 covers 12 bases. Germline loops: CDR1 LGHNA, CDR2 YSLEER. The CDR3 has 16 residues. V dropped 0 bases and J dropped 5; count of bases not matched to a gene: 2. The CDR3 reads CASSQDRLAGDNEQFF. CDR3 nucleotides: TGCGCCAGCAGCCAAGACAGACTAGCGGGAGACAATGAGCAGTTCTTC.

The chain couples TRBV12-3 or TRBV12-4 to TRBJ1-1; 7 bases fit TRBD1. With 6 bases clipped from V and 6 bases from J, the junction kept 10 bases outside the gene matches. This CDR3 has 14 residues. CDR3 sequence reads: CASRLTGDRAEAFF. DNA of the CDR3: TGTGCCAGCAGACTTACAGGGGATCGTGCTGAAGCTTTCTTT.

The chain combines TRBV5-1 with TRBJ1-6; D may be TRBD1 (6 bases). From germline, CDR1 is SGHRS and CDR2 YFSETQ. V lost 4 bases and J lost 0, with 11 bases in between. The CDR3 totals 16 residues. CDR3 sequence (DNA): TGCGCCAGCAGCCCGGGACATACCTCCTATAATTCACCCCTCCACTTT. It codes for CASSPGHTSYNSPLHF.

The chain carries TRBV6-2 or TRBV6-3 and TRBJ2-3, with D unresolved. The V end lost 0 bases, the J end lost 6 bases, and 4 bases lay between the germline ends. Germline CDR1 MNHEY, CDR2 SVGEGT. The CDR3 has 12 amino acids. CDR3 coding DNA: TGTGCCAGCAGTTACTCGAAGGATACGCAGTATTTT. Its translation is CASSYSKDTQYF.

This clonotype was counted many times. This sequence joins TRBV29-1 and TRBJ2-1, with D unclear. V lost 3 bases, J lost 4 bases, and 4 bases lay in between. Looked up from germline, CDR1 is SQVTM and CDR2 is ANQGSEA. CDR3 length: 11 residues. The CDR3 bases are TGCAGCGTTGAGGGTTACAATGAGCAGTTCTTC. Translation: CSVEGYNEQFF.